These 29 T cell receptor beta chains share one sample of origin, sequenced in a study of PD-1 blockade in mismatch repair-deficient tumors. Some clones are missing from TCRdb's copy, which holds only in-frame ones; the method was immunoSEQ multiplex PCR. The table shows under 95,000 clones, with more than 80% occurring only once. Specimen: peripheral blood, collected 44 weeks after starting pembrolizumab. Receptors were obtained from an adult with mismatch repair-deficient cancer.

CDR3 sequence: CASLPQTSTDTQYF. The CDR3 coding sequence is TGTGCCAGCCTCCCCCAGACTAGCACAGATACGCAGTATTTT. This rearrangement joins TRBV2 to TRBJ2-3; D not certain. The V and J ends lost 8 bases and 0 bases respectively, with 12 bases between them. The length of the CDR3 is 14 residues. Per germline, CDR1 SNHLY and CDR2 FYNNEI.

The CDR3 DNA reads as TGTGCCAGCTCGTCGTCGGTCTATGGCTACACCTTC. This translates into CASSSSVYGYTF. The V call is TRBV6-1, the J call TRBJ1-2, with D unclear. Trimming left V 8 bases short and J 4 bases short, with 11 bases between. Germline V gene data show CDR1 as MNHNS and CDR2 as SASEGT. This CDR3 is 12 amino acids long.

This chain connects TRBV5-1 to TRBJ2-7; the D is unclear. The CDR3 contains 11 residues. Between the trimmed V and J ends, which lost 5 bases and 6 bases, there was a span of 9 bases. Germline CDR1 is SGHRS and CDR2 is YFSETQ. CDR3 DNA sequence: TGCGCCAGCAGTAACTACGGCGAGCAGTACTTC. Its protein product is CASSNYGEQYF.

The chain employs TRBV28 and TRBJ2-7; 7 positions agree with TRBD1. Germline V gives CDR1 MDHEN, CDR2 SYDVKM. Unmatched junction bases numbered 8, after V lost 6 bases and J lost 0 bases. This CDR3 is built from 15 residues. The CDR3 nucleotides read TGTGCCAGCAGGCCGGGACAGAGGGGCTCCTACGAGCAGTACTTC. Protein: CASRPGQRGSYEQYF.

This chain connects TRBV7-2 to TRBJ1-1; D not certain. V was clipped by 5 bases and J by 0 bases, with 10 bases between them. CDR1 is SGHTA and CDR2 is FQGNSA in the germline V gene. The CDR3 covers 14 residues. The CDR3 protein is CASSPGLLNTEAFF. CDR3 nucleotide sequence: TGTGCCAGCAGCCCAGGACTGCTGAACACTGAAGCTTTCTTT.

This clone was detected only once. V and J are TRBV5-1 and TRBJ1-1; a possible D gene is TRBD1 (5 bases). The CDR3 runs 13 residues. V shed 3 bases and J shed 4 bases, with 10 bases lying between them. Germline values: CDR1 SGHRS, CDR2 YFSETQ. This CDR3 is CASSSLGLTEAFF. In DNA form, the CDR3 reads TGCGCCAGCAGCTCCCTGGGGCTCACTGAAGCTTTCTTT.

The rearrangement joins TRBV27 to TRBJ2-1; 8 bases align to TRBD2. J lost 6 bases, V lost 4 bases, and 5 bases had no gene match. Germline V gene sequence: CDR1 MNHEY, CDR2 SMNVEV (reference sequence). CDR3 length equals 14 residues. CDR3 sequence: CASSSAGGLNEQFF. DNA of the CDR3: TGTGCCAGCAGTTCGGCGGGAGGCCTCAATGAGCAGTTCTTC.

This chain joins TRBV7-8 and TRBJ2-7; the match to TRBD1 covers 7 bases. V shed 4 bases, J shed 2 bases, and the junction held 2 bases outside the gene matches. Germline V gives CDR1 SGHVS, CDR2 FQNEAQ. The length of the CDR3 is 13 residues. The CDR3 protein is CASSWTGTYEQYF. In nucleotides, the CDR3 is TGTGCCAGCAGCTGGACAGGCACCTACGAGCAGTACTTC.

This chain's CDR3 is CASSRGETQYF. The CDR3 DNA reads as TGTGCCAGCAGCCGTGGGGAGACCCAGTACTTC. The chain is built from TRBV7-2 and TRBJ2-5, with D hard to call. Trimming left V 5 bases short and J 5 bases short, with 6 bases between. The CDR3 spans 11 residues. The germline V gene has CDR1 SGHTA and CDR2 FQGNSA.

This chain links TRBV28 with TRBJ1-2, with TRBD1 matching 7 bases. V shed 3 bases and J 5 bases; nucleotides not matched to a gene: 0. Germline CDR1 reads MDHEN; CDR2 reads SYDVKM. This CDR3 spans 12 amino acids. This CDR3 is CASSLTGYGYTF. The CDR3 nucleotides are TGTGCCAGCAGTTTGACAGGGTATGGCTACACCTTC.

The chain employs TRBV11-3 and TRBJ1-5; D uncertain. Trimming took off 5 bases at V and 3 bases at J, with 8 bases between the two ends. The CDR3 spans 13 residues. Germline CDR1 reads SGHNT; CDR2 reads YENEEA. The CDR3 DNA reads TGTGCCAGCAGCGAGGGTTTCAATCAGCCCCAGCATTTT. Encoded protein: CASSEGFNQPQHF. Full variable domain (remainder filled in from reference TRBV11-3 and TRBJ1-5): EAGVVQSPRYKIIEKKQPVAFWCNPISGHNTLYWYLQNLGQGPELLIRYENEEAVDDSQLPKDRFSAERLKGVDSTLKIQPAELGDSAVYLCASSEGFNQPQHFGDGTRLSIL.

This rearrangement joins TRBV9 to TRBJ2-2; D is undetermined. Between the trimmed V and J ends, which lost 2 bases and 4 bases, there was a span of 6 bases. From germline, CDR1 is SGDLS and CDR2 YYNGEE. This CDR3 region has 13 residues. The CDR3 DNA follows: TGTGCCAGCAGCGTGGGCACCACCGGGGAGCTGTTTTTT. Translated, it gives CASSVGTTGELFF.

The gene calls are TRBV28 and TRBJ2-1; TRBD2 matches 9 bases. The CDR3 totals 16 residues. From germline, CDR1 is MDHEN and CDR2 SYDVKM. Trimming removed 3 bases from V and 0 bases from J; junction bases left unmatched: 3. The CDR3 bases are TGTGCCAGCAGTTTGTCTAGCGGGATCTCCTACAATGAGCAGTTCTTC. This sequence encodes CASSLSSGISYNEQFF.

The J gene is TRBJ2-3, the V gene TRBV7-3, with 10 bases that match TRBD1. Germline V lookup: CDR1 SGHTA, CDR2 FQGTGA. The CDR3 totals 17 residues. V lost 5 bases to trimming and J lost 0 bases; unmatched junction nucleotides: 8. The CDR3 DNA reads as TGTGCCAGCAGCGGGGGACAGGGGATAACTAGCACAGATACGCAGTATTTT. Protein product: CASSGGQGITSTDTQYF. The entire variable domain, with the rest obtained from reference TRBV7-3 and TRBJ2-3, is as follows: GAGVSQTPSNKVTEKGKYVELRCDPISGHTALYWYRQSLGQGPEFLIYFQGTGAADDSGLPNDRFFAVRPEGSVSTLKIQRTERGDSAVYLCASSGGQGITSTDTQYFGPGTRLTVL.

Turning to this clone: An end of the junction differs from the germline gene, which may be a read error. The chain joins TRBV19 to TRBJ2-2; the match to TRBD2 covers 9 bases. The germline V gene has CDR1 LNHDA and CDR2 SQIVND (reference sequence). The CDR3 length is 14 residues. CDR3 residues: CASNIAGENGELFF. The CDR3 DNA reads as TGTGCCAGTAATATAGCGGGAGAAAACGGGGAGCTGTTTTTT.

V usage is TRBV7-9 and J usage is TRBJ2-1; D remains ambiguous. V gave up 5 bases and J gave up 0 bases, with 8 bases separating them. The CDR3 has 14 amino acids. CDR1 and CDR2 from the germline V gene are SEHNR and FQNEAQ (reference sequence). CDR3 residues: CASSGLSSYNEQFF. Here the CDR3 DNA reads TGTGCCAGCAGCGGGTTAAGCTCCTACAATGAGCAGTTCTTC.

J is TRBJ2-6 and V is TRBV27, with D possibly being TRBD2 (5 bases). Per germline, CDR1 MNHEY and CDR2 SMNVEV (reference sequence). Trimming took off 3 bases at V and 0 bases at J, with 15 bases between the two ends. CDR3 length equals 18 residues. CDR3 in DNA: TGTGCCAGCAGTTTTTGGGGAGACAAGGTCTCTGGGGCCAACGTCCTGACTTTC. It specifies CASSFWGDKVSGANVLTF.

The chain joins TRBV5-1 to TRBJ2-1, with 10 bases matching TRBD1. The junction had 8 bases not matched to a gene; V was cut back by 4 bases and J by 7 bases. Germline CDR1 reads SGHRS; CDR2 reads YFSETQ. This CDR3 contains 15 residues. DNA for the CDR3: TGCGCCAGCAGCCTACAGACAGGGGGCACGAATGAGCAGTTCTTC. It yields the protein CASSLQTGGTNEQFF.

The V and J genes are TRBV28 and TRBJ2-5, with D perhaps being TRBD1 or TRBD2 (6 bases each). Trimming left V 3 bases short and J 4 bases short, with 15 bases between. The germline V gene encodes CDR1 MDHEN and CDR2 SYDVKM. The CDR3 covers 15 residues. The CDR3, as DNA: TGTGCCAGCAGTTTGGGGGGCCAAAGCGGAGAGACCCAGTACTTC. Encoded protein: CASSLGGQSGETQYF.

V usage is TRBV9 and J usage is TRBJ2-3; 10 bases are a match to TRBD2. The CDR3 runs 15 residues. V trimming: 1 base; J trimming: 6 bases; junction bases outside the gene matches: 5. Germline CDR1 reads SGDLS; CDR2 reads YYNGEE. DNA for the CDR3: TGTGCCAGCAGCGTAAGCCTAGCGGGAGTGGATACGCAGTATTTT. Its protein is CASSVSLAGVDTQYF.

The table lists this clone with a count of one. This chain's CDR3 is CAISEQQGRVYEQYF. CDR3 DNA sequence: TGTGCCATCAGTGAGCAACAGGGGAGAGTCTACGAGCAGTACTTC. The chain couples TRBV10-3 to TRBJ2-7, with 7 positions matching TRBD1. The ends lost 2 bases at V and 3 bases at J; junction bases unmatched: 7. The germline CDR1 and CDR2 sequences are ENHRY and SYGVKD. The CDR3 totals 15 residues.

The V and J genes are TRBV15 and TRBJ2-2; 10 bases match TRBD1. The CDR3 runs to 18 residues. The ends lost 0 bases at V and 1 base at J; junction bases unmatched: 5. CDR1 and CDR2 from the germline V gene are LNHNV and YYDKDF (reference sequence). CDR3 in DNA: TGTGCCACCAGCAGAGATCCCCGGACAGGGGGGAACACCGGGGAGCTGTTTTTT. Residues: CATSRDPRTGGNTGELFF.

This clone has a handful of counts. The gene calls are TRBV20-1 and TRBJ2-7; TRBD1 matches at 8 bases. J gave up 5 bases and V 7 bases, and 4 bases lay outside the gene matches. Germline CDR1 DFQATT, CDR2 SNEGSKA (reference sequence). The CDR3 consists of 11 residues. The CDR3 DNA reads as TGCAGTGGACAGGGGCAGGACGAGCAGTACTTC. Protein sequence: CSGQGQDEQYF.

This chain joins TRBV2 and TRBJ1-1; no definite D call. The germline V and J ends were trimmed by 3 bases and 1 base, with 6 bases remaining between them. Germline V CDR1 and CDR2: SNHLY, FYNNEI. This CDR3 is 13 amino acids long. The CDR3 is CASSERANTEAFF. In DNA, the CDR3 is TGTGCCAGCAGTGAGAGGGCGAACACTGAAGCTTTCTTT.

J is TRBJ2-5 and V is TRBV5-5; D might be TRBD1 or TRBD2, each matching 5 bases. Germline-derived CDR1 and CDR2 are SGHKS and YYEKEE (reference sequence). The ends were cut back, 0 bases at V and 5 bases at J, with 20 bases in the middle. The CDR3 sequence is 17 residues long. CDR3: CASSLEGTTNRGETQYF. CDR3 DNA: TGTGCCAGCAGCTTGGAGGGAACCACCAACCGGGGCGAGACCCAGTACTTC.

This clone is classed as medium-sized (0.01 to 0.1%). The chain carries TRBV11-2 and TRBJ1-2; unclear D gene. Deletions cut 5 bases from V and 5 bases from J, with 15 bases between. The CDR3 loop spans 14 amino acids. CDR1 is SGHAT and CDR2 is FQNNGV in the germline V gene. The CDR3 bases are TGTGCCAGCAGCGAAAGCCCCGCGGAGTATGGCTACACCTTC. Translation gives CASSESPAEYGYTF.

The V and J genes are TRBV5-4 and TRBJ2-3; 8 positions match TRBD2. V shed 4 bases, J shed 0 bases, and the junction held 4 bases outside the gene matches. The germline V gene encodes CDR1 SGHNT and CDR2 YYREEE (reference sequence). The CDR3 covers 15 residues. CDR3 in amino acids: CASSISGASTDTQYF. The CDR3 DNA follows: TGTGCCAGCAGCATTAGCGGGGCTAGCACAGATACGCAGTATTTT.

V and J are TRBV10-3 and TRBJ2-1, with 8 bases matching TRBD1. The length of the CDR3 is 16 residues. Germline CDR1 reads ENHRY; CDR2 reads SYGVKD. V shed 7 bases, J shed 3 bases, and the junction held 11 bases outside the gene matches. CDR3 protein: CAIMPQVDRGYNEQFF. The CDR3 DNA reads TGTGCCATCATGCCTCAGGTCGACAGGGGCTACAATGAGCAGTTCTTC.

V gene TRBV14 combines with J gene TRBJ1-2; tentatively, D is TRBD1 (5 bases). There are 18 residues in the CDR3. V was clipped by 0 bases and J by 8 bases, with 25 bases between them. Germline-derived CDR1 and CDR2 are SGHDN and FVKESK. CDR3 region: CASSQDSFQAEIRGGYTF. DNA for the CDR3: TGTGCCAGCAGCCAAGATAGCTTTCAGGCAGAAATAAGGGGCGGCTACACCTTC.